The 16 T cell receptor beta chains in this list originate from one sample, sequenced in a study of T-cell memory formation after mild COVID-19. In TCRdb, the 5' RACE reads were re-called with MiXCR into one record per CDR3 protein. The sample lists some 290,000 distinct CDR3 sequences, under 20% occurring once. The specimen was PBMCs or a T cell subset sorted from them (not recorded which). These receptor sequences come from a man aged 18 to 30 who had mild COVID-19 (a few samples of this study predate the infection). Cell type and time point are not known.

The V call is TRBV9, the J call TRBJ2-1; 8 positions agree with TRBD2. The CDR3 has 15 residues. Germline values: CDR1 SGDLS, CDR2 YYNGEE. V was clipped by 1 base and J by 8 bases; unmatched bases: 8. The chain's CDR3 is CASSVSPQAGDEQFF. The CDR3 bases are TGTGCCAGCAGCGTATCACCCCAAGCGGGGGATGAGCAGTTCTTC.

The chain links TRBV6-2 or TRBV6-3 to TRBJ2-1; D is possibly TRBD1 (5 bases). Germline loops: CDR1 MNHEY, CDR2 SVGEGT. The V end was cut by 2 bases, the J end by 15 bases, with 14 bases between. The CDR3 loop spans 12 amino acids. In DNA form, the CDR3 reads TGTGCCAGCAGTTACGGGGCGACGGGCCGGTTCTTC. This sequence encodes CASSYGATGRFF.

This clonotype was picked up a small number of times. The J gene is TRBJ2-5, the V gene TRBV2; D possibly corresponds to TRBD2 (6 bases). The V end lost 8 bases, the J end lost 1 base, and 11 bases lay between the germline ends. The CDR3 is 13 residues long. Germline lookup yields CDR1 SNHLY and CDR2 FYNNEI. The CDR3 sequence is CASAGPLQETQYF. The CDR3 DNA follows: TGTGCCAGCGCGGGACCCCTCCAAGAGACCCAGTACTTC. The whole variable domain, filled in from reference TRBV2 and TRBJ2-5, reads EPEVTQTPSHQVTQMGQEVILRCVPISNHLYFYWYRQILGQKVEFLVSFYNNEISEKSEIFDDQFSVERPDGSNFTLKIRSTKLEDSAMYFCASAGPLQETQYFGPGTRLLVL.

The chain employs TRBV9 and TRBJ2-1; D uncertain. V was cut by 4 bases and J by 5 bases, with 16 bases left in between. CDR1 SGDLS and CDR2 YYNGEE come from the germline V gene. This CDR3 is 15 amino acids long. The DNA for the CDR3 is TGTGCCAGCAGCCCCCGACGGACGTTAAACAATGAGCAGTTCTTC. This gives the protein CASSPRRTLNNEQFF.

About this clonotype: At one boundary the junction diverges from the germline segment, which might be a read error. The rearrangement joins TRBV29-1 to TRBJ1-1; D is possibly TRBD1 (5 bases). The CDR3 has 13 residues. Per the germline V gene, CDR1 is SQVTM and CDR2 is ANQGSEA. CDR3 sequence: CSVEGALTPEAFF. DNA of the CDR3: TGCAGCGTCGAAGGGGCTCTGACCCCTGAAGCTTTCTTT.

This sequence joins TRBV6-1 and TRBJ1-2; 10 positions match TRBD1. The V and J ends lost 5 bases and 6 bases, in that order; junction bases with no gene match: 15. CDR1 is MNHNS and CDR2 is SASEGT in the germline V gene. The CDR3 is 17 residues long. The CDR3 sequence: CASSPRWAGTGVNGYTF. In DNA, the CDR3 is TGTGCCAGCAGTCCCCGATGGGCCGGGACAGGGGTGAATGGCTACACCTTC.

V and J are TRBV15 and TRBJ2-1, with 7 bases aligning to TRBD1. Germline lookup yields CDR1 LNHNV and CDR2 YYDKDF (reference sequence). The CDR3 has 14 residues. The ends lost 8 bases at V and 10 bases at J; junction bases unmatched: 14. CDR3 amino acids: CATQKGAGVYEQFF. CDR3 nucleotide sequence: TGTGCCACCCAAAAGGGGGCAGGGGTCTACGAGCAGTTCTTC.

The chain has TRBV18 and TRBJ2-1; perhaps D is TRBD1 or TRBD2 (5 bases each). CDR3 length: 15 amino acids. The ends were cut back, 4 bases at V and 10 bases at J, with 20 bases in the middle. Germline V gene lookup returns CDR1 KGHSH and CDR2 LQKENI. In DNA form, the CDR3 reads TGTGCCAGCTCACTCCGGGACCTACAGCTAGGGGAGCAGTTCTTC. Amino acids: CASSLRDLQLGEQFF.

This clonotype was seen only a few times. This chain links TRBV7-3 with TRBJ2-5; possibly TRBD1 or TRBD2 for D (5 bases each). Germline CDR1 and CDR2: SGHTA and FQGTGA. The CDR3 is 15 amino acids. The V and J ends lost 3 bases and 4 bases respectively, with 15 bases between them. This CDR3 reads CASSLDGTWGETQYF. In DNA, the CDR3 is TGTGCCAGCAGCTTGGACGGGACCTGGGGAGAGACCCAGTACTTC.

The sample holds a few counts of this clonotype. In DNA form, the CDR3 reads TGTGCCAGCAGTTACTCGGTCTACGAGCAGTACGTC. This codes for CASSYSVYEQYV. The chain recombines TRBV6-6 with TRBJ2-7; D is unresolved. The CDR3 length is 12 residues. CDR1 MNHNY and CDR2 SVGAGI come from the germline V gene (reference sequence). Trimming stripped 0 bases from V and 3 bases from J, with 3 bases between.

The rearrangement uses TRBV6-2 or TRBV6-3 and TRBJ2-7, with D possibly TRBD1 on 5 matching bases. The germline gives CDR1 MNHEY, CDR2 SVGEGT. V gave up 5 bases and J gave up 7 bases, with 12 bases separating them. CDR3 length: 12 amino acids. CDR3 amino acids: CASSLDNREQYV. DNA for the CDR3: TGTGCCAGCAGTCTGGACAACCGGGAGCAGTACGTC.

This clonotype came up a few times. The chain uses TRBV3-1 and TRBJ2-1, with D perhaps matching TRBD2 (6 bases). Trimming took off 1 base at V and 8 bases at J, with 9 bases between the two ends. Germline CDR1 is LGHDT and CDR2 is YNNKEL (reference sequence). This CDR3 contains 13 residues. The CDR3 DNA sequence: TGTGCCAGCAGCCAAGCGGGAGCGGATGAGCAGTTCTTC. This gives the protein CASSQAGADEQFF.

The chain links TRBV12-3 or TRBV12-4 to TRBJ1-1; TRBD1 aligns across 8 bases. This CDR3 region has 13 residues. V was pared by 5 bases and J by 4 bases, with 3 bases of the junction left unmatched. CDR3 loop: CASSRTGFTEAFF. DNA for the CDR3: TGTGCCAGCAGTCGGACAGGGTTCACTGAAGCTTTCTTT.

This chain uses TRBV6-6 with TRBJ2-4; D is possibly TRBD1 (7 bases). Germline V gives CDR1 MNHNY, CDR2 SVGAGI (reference sequence). The CDR3 sequence is 16 residues long. Trimming shortened V by 6 bases and J by 7 bases, and 22 bases separated the two germline ends. The CDR3 region has the DNA TGTGCCAGCAGGGGGACAGAGGCCCTCGGGGGCAACATTCAGTACTTC. Translating gives CASRGTEALGGNIQYF.

This clonotype was observed a handful of times. The V gene is TRBV29-1, the J gene TRBJ1-3; D remains ambiguous. The V and J ends lost 3 bases and 2 bases respectively, with 5 bases between them. Germline loops: CDR1 SQVTM, CDR2 ANQGSEA. CDR3 length: 12 residues. The CDR3 DNA follows: TGCAGCGTTGAGGGGACTGGAAACACCATATATTTT. Protein sequence: CSVEGTGNTIYF.

This chain uses TRBV4-1 with TRBJ2-3; D is tentatively TRBD1 or TRBD2 (6 bases each). Germline V gene sequence: CDR1 MGHRA, CDR2 YSYEKL. V was shortened by 4 bases and J by 1 base, with 15 bases between the two germline ends. This CDR3 has 16 amino acids. The DNA for the CDR3 is TGCGCCAGCAGCCTTCCAGAGGGGGGAGGCACAGATACGCAGTATTTT. The encoded protein is CASSLPEGGGTDTQYF.